The 11 T cell receptor beta chains below were found in one sample sequenced in a study of T cell responses to AZD1222 COVID-19 vaccine. Clones were read by immunoSEQ multiplex PCR, and TCRdb kept only the in-frame ones, dropping some. The sample yields 120,000 or so clones, about 87% seen once. The sequences come from peripheral blood, collected on day 0 of AZD1222 vaccination. These receptors were collected from an adult in good health.

The chain is built from TRBV7-9 and TRBJ2-6; D gene ambiguous. The CDR3 runs 17 residues. CDR1 and CDR2 (germline): SEHNR, FQNEAQ (reference sequence). V was shortened by 5 bases and J by 0 bases, with 14 bases between the two germline ends. CDR3 bases: TGTGCCAGCAGCCCCCGGGCCCTACCCTCTGGGGCCAACGTCCTGACTTTC. The encoded protein is CASSPRALPSGANVLTF. The whole variable domain, filled in from reference TRBV7-9 and TRBJ2-6, reads DTGVSQNPRHKITKRGQNVTFRCDPISEHNRLYWYRQTLGQGPEFLTYFQNEAQLEKSRLLSDRFSAERPKGSFSTLEIQRTEQGDSAMYLCASSPRALPSGANVLTFGAGSRLTVL.

The rearrangement links TRBV2 to TRBJ1-1; 9 bases are shared with TRBD1. The CDR3 runs 14 residues. The germline CDR1 and CDR2 sequences are SNHLY and FYNNEI. J lost 7 bases, V lost 4 bases, and 7 bases had no gene match. CDR3 in DNA: TGTGCCAGCAGTGTTTCACAGGGGGCCCTTGAAGCTTTCTTT. It yields the protein CASSVSQGALEAFF.

V usage is TRBV30 and J usage is TRBJ2-2, with D hard to call. The CDR3 consists of 14 residues. Looked up from germline, CDR1 is GTSNPN and CDR2 is SVGIG (reference sequence). Trimming removed 2 bases from V and 1 base from J, with 8 bases in between. CDR3 loop: CAWSKGLNTGELFF. DNA of the CDR3: TGTGCCTGGAGTAAGGGTCTGAACACCGGGGAGCTGTTTTTT.

The chain couples TRBV11-2 to TRBJ1-5, with D possibly matching TRBD1 (6 bases). V lost 5 bases to trimming and J lost 0 bases, with 14 bases between them. The CDR3 sequence is 16 residues long. Looked up from germline, CDR1 is SGHAT and CDR2 is FQNNGV. The CDR3 protein is CASSTGTKNSNQPQHF. For the CDR3, the DNA is TGTGCCAGCAGCACCGGGACAAAGAATAGCAATCAGCCCCAGCATTTT.

As DNA, the CDR3 is TGTGCCAGCAGCCCCGGGACAAATGACCAAGAGACCCAGTACTTC. Amino acids: CASSPGTNDQETQYF. The chain employs TRBV9 and TRBJ2-5; maybe TRBD1 (6 bases). Germline CDR1 is SGDLS and CDR2 is YYNGEE. This CDR3 has 15 amino acids. Trimming took off 4 bases at V and 0 bases at J, with 13 bases between the two ends. The variable domain in full, with the rest retrieved from reference TRBV9 and TRBJ2-5, is DSGVTQTPKHLITATGQRVTLRCSPRSGDLSVYWYQQSLDQGLQFLIQYYNGEERAKGNILERFSAQQFPDLHSELNLSSLELGDSALYFCASSPGTNDQETQYFGPGTRLLVL.

This clone was counted a single time. The rearrangement joins TRBV27 to TRBJ2-7, with 9 nucleotides matching TRBD1. V gave up 6 bases and J gave up 6 bases; unmatched junction bases: 15. CDR1 is MNHEY, CDR2 SMNVEV, per germline (reference sequence). This CDR3 comprises 16 residues. This CDR3 is CASSWGRGQGSSEQYF. CDR3 bases: TGTGCCAGCAGCTGGGGAAGGGGACAGGGTTCAAGCGAGCAGTACTTC.

The rearrangement uses TRBV10-1 and TRBJ2-2; TRBD1 might be the D (5 bases). The CDR3 is 14 residues long. Trimming took off 7 bases at V and 2 bases at J, with 11 bases between the two ends. Germline assignment: CDR1 WNHNN and CDR2 SYGVQD (reference sequence). CDR3 DNA: TGCGCCAGCATTTTGACAGACAACACCGGGGAGCTGTTTTTT. Its protein product is CASILTDNTGELFF.

In this sample, this clone turned up a few times. The chain carries TRBV2 and TRBJ1-5, with no clear D. The CDR3 contains 15 residues. V lost 0 bases to trimming and J lost 3 bases, with 9 bases between them. Germline V gene data show CDR1 as SNHLY and CDR2 as FYNNEI. DNA of the CDR3: TGTGCCAGCAGTGAAGCCAGGCGGAACAATCAGCCCCAGCATTTT. Translating it yields CASSEARRNNQPQHF.

The CDR3 bases are TGTGCCAGCAGCTTCTCCGGGGGGGAAGGGAGGGAGCAGTACTTC. Translating gives CASSFSGGEGREQYF. The rearrangement links TRBV11-3 to TRBJ2-7; TRBD2 aligns across 8 bases. CDR3 length: 15 amino acids. The germline CDR1 and CDR2 sequences are SGHNT and YENEEA. J gave up 7 bases and V 3 bases, and 11 bases lay outside the gene matches.

The V call is TRBV2, the J call TRBJ1-1; D call uncertain. Trimming pared 2 bases from V and 4 bases from J, leaving 8 bases between. The CDR3 is made up of 13 amino acids. Germline V gene lookup returns CDR1 SNHLY and CDR2 FYNNEI. As DNA, the CDR3 is TGTGCCAGCAGTGAACGGGCGGGCACTGAAGCTTTCTTT. Translation gives CASSERAGTEAFF.

This clone has a handful of counts. V and J are TRBV6-6 and TRBJ2-3; 12 bases agree with TRBD2. Looked up from germline, CDR1 is MNHNY and CDR2 is SVGAGI (reference sequence). The CDR3 totals 17 residues. With 5 bases clipped from V and 3 bases from J, the junction kept 9 bases outside the gene matches. The CDR3 DNA reads TGTGCCAGCAGTCCCCGCGGAGGACTAGCGGGGACAGATACGCAGTATTTT. Its protein product is CASSPRGGLAGTDTQYF.